Following are 14 T cell receptor beta chains from one sample sequenced in a study of shared clonotypes between healthy human individuals. Libraries were prepared by immunoSEQ multiplex PCR; TCRdb keeps only in-frame clonotypes and omits some of them. The table lists 2.5 million or so clones, around nine tenths of them singletons. What was sequenced was naive CD4+ T cells sorted from blood. Sample subset: CD45RA+ positively selected. These TCRs come from a man aged 18 to 29 in good health.

This chain joins TRBV18 and TRBJ2-1; tentatively, D is TRBD1 (6 bases). V was trimmed by 3 bases and J by 10 bases, leaving 13 bases between them. The CDR3 runs to 13 residues. Germline V lookup: CDR1 KGHSH, CDR2 LQKENI. CDR3 nucleotide sequence: TGTGCCAGCTCACCGAAAGACGGGACAGAGCAGTTCTTC. Amino acids: CASSPKDGTEQFF.

This chain uses TRBV10-2 with TRBJ1-2, with 8 bases aligning to TRBD1. The CDR3 runs to 15 residues. Germline V gives CDR1 WSHSY, CDR2 SAAADI. The trim removed 2 bases at V and 8 bases at J, leaving 10 bases unmatched. The CDR3 is CASSEQGARPGGYTF. The CDR3 coding sequence is TGCGCCAGCAGTGAGCAGGGGGCGAGGCCTGGGGGCTACACCTTC.

CDR3 sequence (DNA): TGTGCCAGCAGCGTAATGAGACAGAACTCTGGAAACACCATATATTTT. It codes for CASSVMRQNSGNTIYF. The chain links TRBV2 to TRBJ1-3; weak D call: TRBD1 (5 bases). Per germline, CDR1 SNHLY and CDR2 FYNNEI. Trimming removed 6 bases at V and 0 bases at J, with 15 bases between. This CDR3 comprises 16 residues.

This clone came up a few times. The chain employs TRBV5-1 and TRBJ1-4; D gene uncertain. Trimming pared 6 bases from V and 6 bases from J, leaving 9 bases between. This CDR3 comprises 12 residues. From germline, CDR1 is SGHRS and CDR2 YFSETQ. The CDR3, as DNA: TGCGCCAGCATACCATGGGATGAAAAACTGTTTTTT. The encoded protein is CASIPWDEKLFF.

This chain links TRBV5-6 with TRBJ1-2; D gene uncertain. The germline CDR1 and CDR2 sequences are SGHDT and YYEEEE. The CDR3 runs to 15 residues. Trimming removed 1 base from V and 2 bases from J, with 12 bases in between. The CDR3 reads CASSLFFERNYGYTF. CDR3 nucleotide sequence: TGTGCCAGCAGCTTGTTTTTCGAGAGAAACTATGGCTACACCTTC.

This chain connects TRBV6-6 to TRBJ2-5; 10 positions match TRBD1. Germline trimming cut 5 bases from V and 4 bases from J; bases unmatched to any gene: 10. The CDR3 spans 16 residues. Germline CDR1 reads MNHNY; CDR2 reads SVGAGI (reference sequence). The CDR3 DNA is TGTGCCAGCAGTGGTGGGACAGGGGATTTCGGAGAGACCCAGTACTTC. Its translation is CASSGGTGDFGETQYF.

This clone was counted once. The V call is TRBV29-1, the J call TRBJ2-2; weak D call: TRBD1 (5 bases). The CDR3 is 14 residues long. V lost 6 bases and J lost 4, with 15 bases in between. Germline CDR1 is SQVTM and CDR2 is ANQGSEA. DNA for the CDR3: TGCAGCGTGGCCAGACAGAGCCCCACCGGGGAGCTGTTTTTT. Translation: CSVARQSPTGELFF.

Comments on this clone: This specimen includes other DNA sequences encoding the same CDR3. The rearrangement links TRBV6-5 to TRBJ2-2; D gene uncertain. V gave up 2 bases and J gave up 5 bases, with 3 bases separating them. The CDR3 sequence is 12 residues long. The germline gives CDR1 MNHEY, CDR2 SVGAGI. The CDR3 DNA reads as TGTGCCAGCAGTTACGTGACCGGGGAGCTGTTTTTT. Residues: CASSYVTGELFF.

The genes are TRBV20-1 and TRBJ2-7; possible D gene TRBD1, 6 bases. Trimming cost V 4 bases and J 5 bases, with 9 bases left between them. The CDR3 contains 11 residues. The V gene's germline CDR1 is DFQATT and CDR2 SNEGSKA (reference sequence). The CDR3 DNA reads as TGCAGTGCTACCAGGGGCCACGAGCAGTACTTC. Its translation is CSATRGHEQYF.

This chain uses TRBV10-3 with TRBJ1-2; possibly TRBD1 for D (6 bases). Germline CDR1 ENHRY, CDR2 SYGVKD. This CDR3 has 13 amino acids. Trimming removed 10 bases from V and 8 bases from J, with 20 bases in between. CDR3 protein: CATRYRDGEGYTF. The CDR3 region has the DNA TGTGCCACCCGATACAGGGATGGGGAAGGCTACACCTTC.

J is TRBJ1-1 and V is TRBV2, with D possibly TRBD1 on 6 matching bases. Trimming removed 8 bases from V and 8 bases from J, with 18 bases in between. In germline, CDR1 is SNHLY, CDR2 FYNNEI. The CDR3 sequence is 13 residues long. The CDR3, as DNA: TGTGCCAGCGGCGTGGAGGGTGACAGGGAAGCTTTCTTT. This sequence encodes CASGVEGDREAFF.

The V call is TRBV7-5, the J call TRBJ2-2; the D call in the table, TRBD1, was not verified against the DNA. TRBV7-5 is given as a pseudogene. CDR3 length: 15 residues. In nucleotides, the CDR3 is TGTGCCAGAAGCCTCGCGTGGGGCACGGCCGGGGAGCTGTTTTTT. It specifies CARSLAWGTAGELFF.

The chain links TRBV25-1 to TRBJ1-2; tentatively, D is TRBD1 (5 bases). The CDR3 spans 14 residues. Germline V gene lookup returns CDR1 MGHDK and CDR2 SYGVNS. V lost 0 bases to trimming and J lost 8 bases, with 13 bases between them. In DNA, the CDR3 is TGTGCCAGCAGTGAATATGGCAGGGTCAGGGGCTACACCTTC. Amino acid sequence: CASSEYGRVRGYTF.

V usage is TRBV29-1 and J usage is TRBJ2-1, with 8 bases that match TRBD2. The junction had 4 bases not matched to a gene; V was cut back by 6 bases and J by 3 bases. CDR3 length equals 13 residues. From germline, CDR1 is SQVTM and CDR2 ANQGSEA. The CDR3 DNA is TGCAGCGTGGACGGGGGGGGCTACAATGAGCAGTTCTTC. Translating it yields CSVDGGGYNEQFF.